This T cell receptor (beta chain) derives from a study of T cell repertoires in cytomegalovirus infection. Findings of the study overall: HLA-C-restricted TCR beta clonotypes specific for CMV led the ex vivo response.

Each CDR3 protein gets one entry after TCRdb re-called the reads with MiXCR. The sample consists of approximately 400,000 distinct CDR3 sequences, 30% to 40% of them appearing once. Comments on this clonotype: As yet, its antigen is unknown.

V was cut by 0 bases and J by 2 bases, with 11 bases left in between. The CDR3 covers 14 residues. In germline, CDR1 is DFQATT, CDR2 SNEGSKA (reference sequence). The source is a human donor in good health (CMV status not recorded). Some clones in this sample may be carry-over from other donors' samples. J is TRBJ2-7 and V is TRBV20-1; possibly TRBD1 or TRBD2 for D (5 bases each). Sequenced material: PBMCs. The CDR3 nucleotides are TGCAGTGCTAGAGATTCACGGGGCCCCTACGAGCAGTACTTC. Amino acids: CSARDSRGPYEQYF.